The 18 T cell receptor beta chains given below trace back to one sample, sequenced in a study of T cell responses to AZD1222 COVID-19 vaccine. Clones were sequenced by immunoSEQ multiplex PCR, and TCRdb holds only the in-frame ones, with some missing. This table holds approximately 150,000 clones, 85% to 90% found once. This specimen was peripheral blood, taken 28 days after the second AZD1222 dose. These receptors came from an adult who received the AZD1222 COVID-19 vaccine.

This rearrangement joins TRBV19 to TRBJ2-7; the D call may be TRBD1 or TRBD2 (6 bases each). The CDR3 is made up of 13 amino acids. Germline loops: CDR1 LNHDA, CDR2 SQIVND (reference sequence). The V end was cut by 7 bases, the J end by 0 bases, with 10 bases between. DNA for the CDR3: TGTGCCAGTATGGCGGGACACTCCTACGAGCAGTACTTC. This sequence encodes CASMAGHSYEQYF. Variable domain in full (rest from reference TRBV19 and TRBJ2-7): DGGITQSPKYLFRKEGQNVTLSCEQNLNHDAMYWYRQDPGQGLRLIYYSQIVNDFQKGDIAEGYSVSREKKESFPLTVTSAQKNPTAFYLCASMAGHSYEQYFGPGTRLTVT.

This clone was counted once. J is TRBJ1-1 and V is TRBV5-8, with TRBD1 identical over 8 bases. Unmatched junction bases numbered 10, after V lost 5 bases and J lost 4 bases. CDR3 length: 15 residues. Germline V gene data show CDR1 as SGHTS and CDR2 as YDEGEE. CDR3: CASRPHGQGATEAFF. CDR3 nucleotides: TGTGCCAGCAGGCCTCATGGACAGGGAGCCACTGAAGCTTTCTTT.

This clone was recorded once. This chain links TRBV30 with TRBJ1-2; D uncertain. This CDR3 region has 13 residues. Looked up from germline, CDR1 is GTSNPN and CDR2 is SVGIG (reference sequence). Deletions cut 4 bases from V and 2 bases from J, with 11 bases between. The CDR3 bases are TGTGCCTGGACCGCTCAGGCGAACTATGGCTACACCTTC. As protein: CAWTAQANYGYTF.

The chain carries TRBV15 and TRBJ2-7; 10 bases are shared with TRBD1. Germline CDR1 is LNHNV and CDR2 is YYDKDF (reference sequence). The length of the CDR3 is 19 residues. Trimming took 2 bases from V and 1 from J; bases not matched to a gene: 14. The CDR3 region is CATSRTGTGDARLSYEQYF. In DNA, the CDR3 is TGTGCCACCAGCAGAACCGGGACAGGGGACGCCAGACTATCCTACGAGCAGTACTTC. Variable domain in full (rest from reference TRBV15 and TRBJ2-7): DAMVIQNPRYQVTQFGKPVTLSCSQTLNHNVMYWYQQKSSQAPKLLFHYYDKDFNNEADTPDNFQSRRPNTSFCFLDIRSPGLGDTAMYLCATSRTGTGDARLSYEQYFGPGTRLTVT.

This clone has a handful of counts. This sequence joins TRBV4-1 and TRBJ1-2; D is perhaps TRBD1 (5 bases). Germline V gene lookup returns CDR1 MGHRA and CDR2 YSYEKL. The V and J ends lost 5 bases and 7 bases respectively, with 20 bases between them. This CDR3 has 15 amino acids. CDR3: CASSDKRRQLSGYTF. CDR3 in DNA: TGCGCCAGCAGCGATAAGAGGAGACAGCTAAGTGGCTACACCTTC.

The chain is built from TRBV10-3 and TRBJ1-4; tentative D call: TRBD1 (5 bases). Trimming took off 8 bases at V and 4 bases at J, with 11 bases between the two ends. CDR1 is ENHRY and CDR2 is SYGVKD in the germline V gene. The CDR3 loop spans 13 amino acids. The CDR3 protein is CAIGGANNEKLFF. The CDR3 DNA is TGTGCCATCGGCGGGGCCAATAATGAAAAACTGTTTTTT.

The chain combines TRBV27 with TRBJ1-1, with D possibly TRBD1 on 5 matching bases. Germline assignment: CDR1 MNHEY and CDR2 SMNVEV (reference sequence). With 7 bases removed from V and 0 bases from J, the gap between germline ends came to 18 bases. The CDR3 extends over 16 amino acids. CDR3 in amino acids: CASKGRGVDLNTEAFF. In DNA, the CDR3 is TGTGCCAGCAAGGGGCGCGGGGTAGATTTGAACACTGAAGCTTTCTTT.

The chain is built from TRBV7-2 and TRBJ2-2, with D hard to call. Per the germline V gene, CDR1 is SGHTA and CDR2 is FQGNSA. With 1 base removed from V and 4 bases from J, the gap between germline ends came to 10 bases. The length of the CDR3 is 15 residues. CDR3 in DNA: TGTGCCAGCAGCTTAGAACCCGCTAGCACCGGGGAGCTGTTTTTT. Translating it yields CASSLEPASTGELFF. The entire variable domain, with the rest obtained from reference TRBV7-2 and TRBJ2-2, is as follows: GAGVSQSPSNKVTEKGKDVELRCDPISGHTALYWYRQSLGQGLEFLIYFQGNSAPDKSGLPSDRFSAERTGGSVSTLTIQRTQQEDSAVYLCASSLEPASTGELFFGEGSRLTVL.

The chain carries TRBV21-1 and TRBJ1-5. TRBV21-1 is recorded as a pseudogene. This CDR3 is built from 17 residues. CDR3 nucleotides: TGTGCCAGCAGCCCCTACGGGGCGACAGTTAGCAATCAGCCCCAGCATTTT. Translated: CASSPYGATVSNQPQHF.

V is TRBV28 and J is TRBJ2-2, with TRBD1 as a possible D gene (5 bases). This CDR3 is 14 amino acids long. From germline, CDR1 is MDHEN and CDR2 SYDVKM. V lost 2 bases and J 1 base, leaving 5 bases between the germline ends. For the CDR3, the DNA is TGTGCCAGCAGTTTAACAGGGAACACCGGGGAGCTGTTTTTT. Translation gives CASSLTGNTGELFF.

This clone has a handful of counts. The chain employs TRBV27 and TRBJ1-6, with D possibly matching TRBD1 (5 bases). Germline V gene lookup returns CDR1 MNHEY and CDR2 SMNVEV (reference sequence). V was clipped by 2 bases and J by 5 bases, with 10 bases between them. This CDR3 has 15 residues. The CDR3 DNA sequence: TGTGCCAGCAGTTTAGACCAGGGTAATAATTCACCCCTCCACTTT. Its protein product is CASSLDQGNNSPLHF.

This clone came up once. The rearrangement uses TRBV7-2 and TRBJ2-7, with D perhaps given as TRBD1 or TRBD2 (5 bases each). The CDR3 is made up of 15 amino acids. V was pared by 5 bases and J by 0 bases, with 14 bases between. CDR1 SGHTA and CDR2 FQGNSA come from the germline V gene. CDR3 bases: TGTGCCAGCAGCAGGGGAGCGCATAGCTCCTACGAGCAGTACTTC. Amino acids: CASSRGAHSSYEQYF.

This clone appeared once. The chain is built from TRBV15 and TRBJ1-3; D is ambiguous. The CDR3 sequence is 16 residues long. The V gene's germline CDR1 is LNHNV and CDR2 YYDKDF (reference sequence). V lost 2 bases, J lost 0 bases, and 11 bases lay in between. The CDR3, as DNA: TGTGCCACCAGCAGATACGGGGTATTCTCTGGAAACACCATATATTTT. It specifies CATSRYGVFSGNTIYF.

The chain recombines TRBV5-1 with TRBJ1-3; D is ambiguous. Germline assignment: CDR1 SGHRS and CDR2 YFSETQ. V was shortened by 3 bases and J by 0 bases, with 10 bases between the two germline ends. The CDR3 has 15 amino acids. DNA for the CDR3: TGCGCCAGCAGCTCCTCAGAGAACTCTGGAAACACCATATATTTT. This sequence encodes CASSSSENSGNTIYF.

This clone has a count of ten or more. The J gene is TRBJ2-1, the V gene TRBV29-1; perhaps TRBD2 as D (5 bases). The CDR3 runs 12 residues. V gave up 1 base and J gave up 8 bases, with 9 bases separating them. Germline-derived CDR1 and CDR2 are SQVTM and ANQGSEA. The CDR3 DNA reads as TGCAGCGTTGAAGTGACGGGGTATGAGCAGTTCTTC. Translation gives CSVEVTGYEQFF.

V gene TRBV3-1 (or the pseudogene TRBV3-2) combines with J gene TRBJ2-5, with 8 positions matching TRBD1. Looked up from germline, CDR1 is LGHDT and CDR2 is YNNKEL (reference sequence). The CDR3 sequence is 14 residues long. V was clipped by 11 bases and J by 1 base; unmatched bases: 9. In DNA form, the CDR3 reads TGTGCCTGCAAGGGGACAGGAATCCAAGAGACCCAGTACTTC. Translating gives CACKGTGIQETQYF.

The rearrangement uses TRBV5-1 and TRBJ2-1; D remains ambiguous. This CDR3 is built from 13 residues. The germline gives CDR1 SGHRS, CDR2 YFSETQ. Trimming pared 0 bases from V and 8 bases from J, leaving 9 bases between. Written as DNA, the CDR3 is TGCGCCAGCAGCTTGGCCGGCTGGGATGAGCAGTTCTTC. It is translated as CASSLAGWDEQFF.

V and J are TRBV4-1 and TRBJ2-1, with D possibly TRBD1 on 5 matching bases. Trimming removed 3 bases from V and 1 base from J, with 13 bases in between. This CDR3 spans 16 amino acids. Germline values: CDR1 MGHRA, CDR2 YSYEKL. CDR3 in DNA: TGCGCCAGCAGCCACCTTCATAGGGGATCCTACAATGAGCAGTTCTTC. Translating it yields CASSHLHRGSYNEQFF.